This T cell receptor beta chain was profiled in a study of blood T cell repertoires in COVID-19. Study at large: Acute-phase and convalescent COVID-19 samples originated in the United States, Italy and Spain. PBMCs, B-cell-depleted T cells, or T cells provided the cDNA or gDNA that made up the material.

Per the original methods: Amplification with reference gene primers provided the estimates of nucleated cell counts. Clones were sequenced by immunoSEQ multiplex PCR, and TCRdb holds only the in-frame ones, with some missing. That table is the source of V, J and clone size, and D and trimming were worked out from the DNA. The data show 250,000 to 350,000 clones, 85% to 90% seen once. Of note for this clone: Other nucleotide sequences from this sample produce the same CDR3.

The germline V and J ends were trimmed by 0 bases and 1 base, with 8 bases remaining between them. Per germline, CDR1 SGDLS and CDR2 YYNGEE. The CDR3 has 15 residues. The TCR originated in a man aged 25-45 years with acute or convalescent COVID-19. Material for sequencing was peripheral blood. The chain has TRBV9 and TRBJ2-1; D unclear. CDR3 sequence: CASSVATASYNEQFF. CDR3 DNA: TGTGCCAGCAGCGTAGCTACCGCGTCCTACAATGAGCAGTTCTTC.